This T cell receptor beta chain was captured by sequencing in a study of cytomegalovirus exposure and HLA in healthy donors. As for the study in general: Researchers found that just over 80% of about 400 genotyped donors fell within the Caucasian-associated ancestry cluster.

The PCR employed 60 Vbeta primers together with 13 Jbeta primers. Assay: immunoSEQ multiplex PCR; the TCRdb copy retains only in-frame clones and omits some. There are about 160,000 clones in the sample; 82% occur only once, and nearly 8.5% lies in the top ten. About this clone: The antigen is undetermined.

Study outcomes and limitations: There were some public TCRs occurring in many donors, but most TCR sequences were rare. A later analysis linked a missense DCLRE1C variant to TCR beta V- and J-gene trimming.

Healthy people donating bone marrow made up the donors. From germline, CDR1 is SGHVS and CDR2 FQNEAQ. This CDR3 spans 15 amino acids. The V and J ends lost 3 bases and 7 bases, in that order; junction bases with no gene match: 9. The chain combines TRBV7-8 with TRBJ2-1, with TRBD1 matching 7 bases. The source of this sequence is a male donor in good health and CMV-seropositive. The specimen was PBMCs. CDR3 DNA: TGTGCCAGCAGCTTCCGGACAGGAGCGTTTAATGAGCAGTTCTTC. It specifies CASSFRTGAFNEQFF. The full variable domain, rest sourced from reference TRBV7-8 and TRBJ2-1, is GAGVSQSPRYKVAKRGQDVALRCDPISGHVSLFWYQQALGQGPEFLTYFQNEAQLDKSGLPSDRFFAERPEGSVSTLKIQRTQQEDSAVYLCASSFRTGAFNEQFFGPGTRLTVL.